This TCR beta chain stems from a study of cytomegalovirus exposure and HLA in healthy donors. Overall study findings and caveats: Within an earlier analysis, most TCR beta V segments proved productive either about 87% or about 30% of the time. Overall, under 200 TCR beta chains were annotated as cytomegalovirus-associated. With high specificity and sensitivity, the classifier reportedly diagnosed cytomegalovirus status.

The CDR3 has 13 residues. Per the germline V gene, CDR1 is PRHDT and CDR2 is FYEKMQ (reference sequence). Between the trimmed V and J ends, which lost 5 bases and 2 bases, there was a span of 7 bases. PCR was performed using 60 Vbeta and 13 Jbeta primers. Data came from immunoSEQ multiplex PCR; TCRdb stores just in-frame clones and leaves some out. The data hold 200,000 to 250,000 clones, with roughly 82% observed a single time. Worth noting for this clone: Its target is not known.

The chain recombines TRBV13 with TRBJ2-4; D is uncertain. The sequence came from a woman aged 40 to 55 in good health and CMV-seropositive. Sequencing used PBMCs. The CDR3 region has the DNA TGTGCCAGCAGCACAATAACCAAAAACATTCAGTACTTC. This codes for CASSTITKNIQYF.